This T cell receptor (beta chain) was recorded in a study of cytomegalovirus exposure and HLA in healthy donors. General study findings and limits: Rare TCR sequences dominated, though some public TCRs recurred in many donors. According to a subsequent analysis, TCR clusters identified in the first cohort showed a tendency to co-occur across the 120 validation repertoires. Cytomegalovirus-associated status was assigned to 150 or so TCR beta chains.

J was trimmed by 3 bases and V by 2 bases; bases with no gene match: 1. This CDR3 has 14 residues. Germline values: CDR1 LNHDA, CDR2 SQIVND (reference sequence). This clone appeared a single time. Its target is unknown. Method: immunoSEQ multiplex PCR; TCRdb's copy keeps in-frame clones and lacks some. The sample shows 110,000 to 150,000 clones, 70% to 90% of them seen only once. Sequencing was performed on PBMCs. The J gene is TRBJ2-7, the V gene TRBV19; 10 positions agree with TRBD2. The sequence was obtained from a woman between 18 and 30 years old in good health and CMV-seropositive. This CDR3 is CASSITSGVYEQYF. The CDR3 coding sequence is TGTGCCAGTAGTATAACTAGCGGGGTCTACGAGCAGTACTTC.